Following are 14 T cell receptor beta chains from one sample sequenced in a study of CD8 T cells in Susac syndrome. After extraction with the RNeasy kit, about 0.45 to 1 ug of the RNA was reverse transcribed using random hexamers. TCRdb re-called the immunoSEQ multiplex PCR reads through MiXCR, storing one row per CDR3 protein. The data show 150,000 to 200,000 distinct CDR3 sequences, 93% seen once. Sequencing was carried out using CD4+ T cells from PBMCs. The receptor source for this set is a human donor in good health.

The V gene is TRBV7-8, the J gene TRBJ2-5, with 8 bases matching TRBD1. Unmatched junction bases numbered 9, after V lost 5 bases and J lost 1 base. The length of the CDR3 is 16 residues. CDR1 is SGHVS and CDR2 is FQNEAQ in the germline V gene. CDR3 protein: CASSPQQGGGQETQYF. The CDR3 DNA follows: TGTGCCAGCAGCCCCCAACAGGGGGGTGGCCAAGAGACCCAGTACTTC.

This clonotype occurred once. V gene TRBV7-3 combines with J gene TRBJ1-1; D is ambiguous. The CDR3 runs to 13 residues. Trimming stripped 5 bases from V and 2 bases from J, with 9 bases between. The germline V gene encodes CDR1 SGHTA and CDR2 FQGTGA. CDR3 nucleotide sequence: TGTGCCAGCAGCGAGGCGGTTAACACTGAAGCTTTCTTT. Its protein is CASSEAVNTEAFF.

This chain links TRBV27 with TRBJ2-7; D gene ambiguous. CDR1 and CDR2 (germline): MNHEY, SMNVEV (reference sequence). V lost 2 bases and J 4 bases, leaving 6 bases between the germline ends. The CDR3 contains 12 residues. The CDR3 spells CASSLKGYEQYF. CDR3 coding DNA: TGTGCCAGCAGTTTAAAGGGTTACGAGCAGTACTTC.

This chain uses TRBV19 with TRBJ1-5, with 9 bases lining up with TRBD1. Germline V gives CDR1 LNHDA, CDR2 SQIVND (reference sequence). The V segment lost 7 bases and the J segment 4 bases; nucleotides outside the gene matches: 5. This CDR3 spans 14 amino acids. For the CDR3, the DNA is TGTGCCAGTATGTACGACAGGGGGAATCAGCCCCAGCATTTT. This codes for CASMYDRGNQPQHF.

The chain uses TRBV24-1 and TRBJ2-5; 7 bases are a match to TRBD1. The CDR3 is made up of 15 amino acids. V shed 3 bases, J shed 4 bases, and the junction held 7 bases outside the gene matches. From germline, CDR1 is KGHDR and CDR2 SFDVKD. In DNA, the CDR3 is TGTGCCACCAGTGATCCGACAGGGATTGGAGAGACCCAGTACTTC. Encoded protein: CATSDPTGIGETQYF.

This chain links TRBV9 with TRBJ2-6, with D possibly TRBD1 on 5 matching bases. Germline loops: CDR1 SGDLS, CDR2 YYNGEE. This CDR3 comprises 15 residues. With 4 bases removed from V and 0 bases from J, the gap between germline ends came to 8 bases. CDR3 bases: TGTGCCAGCAGCTCCAGGGACTCTGGGGCCAACGTCCTGACTTTC. It encodes CASSSRDSGANVLTF.

The V and J genes are TRBV23-1 and TRBJ2-7; the D gene is possibly TRBD2 (6 bases). TRBV23-1 belongs to the ORF category, with a function that is uncertain. Between the trimmed V and J ends, which lost 0 bases and 3 bases, there was a span of 12 bases. The CDR3 runs to 15 residues. The DNA for the CDR3 is TGCGCCAGCAGTCAATCGGAGGGTACAGGCTACGAGCAGTACTTC. Amino acids: CASSQSEGTGYEQYF.

The rearrangement links TRBV10-3 to TRBJ1-1; weak D call: TRBD1 (5 bases). Germline CDR1 and CDR2: ENHRY and SYGVKD. V lost 8 bases and J lost 1, with 11 bases in between. The CDR3 is made up of 13 amino acids. CDR3 residues: CAIAGQPNTEAFF. Written as DNA, the CDR3 is TGTGCCATCGCAGGGCAGCCGAACACTGAAGCTTTCTTT.

This chain connects TRBV5-1 to TRBJ1-1; D gene ambiguous. The germline V gene encodes CDR1 SGHRS and CDR2 YFSETQ. The CDR3 has 15 residues. V was cut by 4 bases and J by 3 bases, with 16 bases left in between. The CDR3 DNA reads as TGCGCCAGCAGCCCCCAGGCGGGCGGCCACACTGAAGCTTTCTTT. This gives the protein CASSPQAGGHTEAFF.

This chain connects TRBV10-3 to TRBJ2-5, with 7 nucleotides matching TRBD1. With V trimmed by 0 bases and J by 3 bases, 4 bases remained unmatched. The CDR3 has 15 amino acids. The V gene's germline CDR1 is ENHRY and CDR2 SYGVKD. CDR3 coding DNA: TGTGCCATCAGTGAGTCCCCCGACAGGGAAGAGACCCAGTACTTC. Amino acids: CAISESPDREETQYF.

The chain couples TRBV3-1 to TRBJ2-3; D call uncertain. The CDR3 consists of 12 residues. V was cut by 5 bases and J by 3 bases, with 6 bases left in between. Germline CDR1 LGHDT, CDR2 YNNKEL (reference sequence). The CDR3 DNA sequence: TGTGCCAGCAGCGCCCAGACAGATACGCAGTATTTT. It encodes CASSAQTDTQYF.

The chain carries TRBV7-9 and TRBJ2-2, with 11 bases aligning to TRBD2. J lost 5 bases, V lost 2 bases, and 4 bases had no gene match. The CDR3 extends over 16 amino acids. Germline lookup yields CDR1 SEHNR and CDR2 FQNEAQ (reference sequence). DNA for the CDR3: TGTGCCAGCAGCTTAAAAAGACTAGCGGGAACCGGGGAGCTGTTTTTT. This translates into CASSLKRLAGTGELFF.

This chain uses TRBV6-1 with TRBJ2-6, with D hard to call. Germline loops: CDR1 MNHNS, CDR2 SASEGT. The CDR3 contains 14 residues. Trimming cost V 5 bases and J 0 bases, with 5 bases left between them. For the CDR3, the DNA is TGTGCCAGCAGTCCCCACTCTGGGGCCAACGTCCTGACTTTC. Its protein is CASSPHSGANVLTF.

CDR3 bases: TGCAGCGTGCTGTTTTACAATGAGCAGTTCTTC. Translating gives CSVLFYNEQFF. This chain joins TRBV29-1 and TRBJ2-1; D call uncertain. Germline-derived CDR1 and CDR2 are SQVTM and ANQGSEA. This CDR3 region has 11 residues. V was cut by 6 bases and J by 4 bases, with 7 bases left in between.